This T cell receptor (beta chain) is from a study of T cell clones after liver transplantation. The CDR3 consists of 12 residues. The V and J ends lost 2 bases and 7 bases respectively, with 6 bases between them. Germline V gives CDR1 SGHAT, CDR2 FQNNGV. TCRdb's copy holds only in-frame clones and misses some; the assay was immunoSEQ multiplex PCR. The data show over 70,000 clones, with over 70% seen just once and about 0.79% held by the top ten. The study's findings and limits: In 5 of 8 subjects, circulating graft-donor-reactive CD4 TCRbeta sequences fell significantly after transplant.

Remarks on this clone: Its target is not known.

The gene calls are TRBV11-2 and TRBJ2-1; unclear D gene. The clonotype originates from a human patient who received a liver transplant. Some of the T cells may derive from the graft donor. Sequencing used CD4+ T cells from blood, obtained 12 months after liver transplant. In nucleotides, the CDR3 is TGTGCCAGCAGCTTACTCGGTAATGAGCAGTTCTTC. Protein product: CASSLLGNEQFF.